This TCR beta chain was observed in a study of blood T cell repertoires in COVID-19. CDR1 SGHAT and CDR2 FQNNGV come from the germline V gene. The CDR3 runs 16 residues. Trimming left V 4 bases short and J 2 bases short, with 16 bases between. Generated by immunoSEQ multiplex PCR, the TCRdb table keeps only in-frame clones and is missing some. The sample records about 190,000 clones, 79% being singletons. This chain joins TRBV11-2 and TRBJ2-3; D is undetermined. Sequenced material: peripheral blood. This sequence was found in a man aged 60 to 69 with active or convalescent COVID-19. CDR3 region: CASSSDPTGYTDTQYF. The CDR3, as DNA: TGTGCCAGCAGCTCAGATCCTACCGGGTACACAGATACGCAGTATTTT. The full variable domain, with the rest looked up from reference TRBV11-2 and TRBJ2-3, is EAGVAQSPRYKIIEKRQSVAFWCNPISGHATLYWYQQILGQGPKLLIQFQNNGVVDDSQLPKDRFSAERLKGVDSTLKIQPAKLEDSAVYLCASSSDPTGYTDTQYFGPGTRLTVL.